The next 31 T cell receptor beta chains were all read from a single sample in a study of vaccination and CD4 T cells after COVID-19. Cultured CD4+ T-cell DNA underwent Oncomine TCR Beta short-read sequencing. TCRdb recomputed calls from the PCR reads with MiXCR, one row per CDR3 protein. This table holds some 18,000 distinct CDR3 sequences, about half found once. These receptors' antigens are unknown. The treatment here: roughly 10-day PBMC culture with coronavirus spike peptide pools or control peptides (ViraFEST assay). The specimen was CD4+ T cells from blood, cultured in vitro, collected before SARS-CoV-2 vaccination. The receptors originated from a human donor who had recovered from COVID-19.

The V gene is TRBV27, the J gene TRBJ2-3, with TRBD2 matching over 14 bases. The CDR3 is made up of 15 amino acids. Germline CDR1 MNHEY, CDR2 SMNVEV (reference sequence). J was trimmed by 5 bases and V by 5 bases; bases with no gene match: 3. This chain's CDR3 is CASSVTSGRGDTQYF. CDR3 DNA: TGTGCCAGCAGTGTGACTAGCGGGAGGGGAGATACGCAGTATTTT.

The CDR3 DNA reads TGCGCCAGCAGGGAACCCGGGACCCAAGCAGATACGCAGTATTTT. Protein: CASREPGTQADTQYF. This chain joins TRBV10-2 and TRBJ2-3; D is perhaps TRBD1 or TRBD2 (5 bases each). This CDR3 is 15 amino acids long. V lost 6 bases and J lost 4, with 17 bases in between. Germline V CDR1 and CDR2: WSHSY, SAAADI.

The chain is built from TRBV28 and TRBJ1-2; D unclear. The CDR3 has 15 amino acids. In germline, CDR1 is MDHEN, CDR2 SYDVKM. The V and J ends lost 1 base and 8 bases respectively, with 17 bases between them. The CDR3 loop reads CASSLYEGSRGGYTF. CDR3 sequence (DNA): TGTGCCAGCAGTTTATATGAAGGGAGTCGAGGGGGCTACACCTTC.

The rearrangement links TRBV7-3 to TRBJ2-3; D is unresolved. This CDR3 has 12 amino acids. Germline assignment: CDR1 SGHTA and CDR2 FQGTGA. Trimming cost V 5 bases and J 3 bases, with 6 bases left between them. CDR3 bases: TGTGCCAGCAGCGTTAGTACAGATACGCAGTATTTT. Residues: CASSVSTDTQYF.

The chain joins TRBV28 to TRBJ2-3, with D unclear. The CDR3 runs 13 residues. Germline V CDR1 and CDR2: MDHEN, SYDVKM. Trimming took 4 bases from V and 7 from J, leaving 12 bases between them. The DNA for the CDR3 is TGTGCCAGCAGTTCACACGACCTGAATACGCAGTATTTT. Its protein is CASSSHDLNTQYF.

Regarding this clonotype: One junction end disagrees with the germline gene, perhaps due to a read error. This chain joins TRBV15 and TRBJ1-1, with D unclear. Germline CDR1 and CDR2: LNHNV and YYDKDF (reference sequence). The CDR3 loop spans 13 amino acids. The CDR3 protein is CAASRDQRMEAFF. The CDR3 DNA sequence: TGTGCCGCCAGCAGAGATCAGAGGATGGAGGCTTTCTTT.

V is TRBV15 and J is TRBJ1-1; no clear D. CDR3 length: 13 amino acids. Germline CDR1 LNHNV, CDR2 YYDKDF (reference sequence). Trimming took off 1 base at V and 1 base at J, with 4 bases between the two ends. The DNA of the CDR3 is TGTGCCACCAGCAGAGGGGCGAACACTGAAGCTTTCTTT. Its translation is CATSRGANTEAFF.

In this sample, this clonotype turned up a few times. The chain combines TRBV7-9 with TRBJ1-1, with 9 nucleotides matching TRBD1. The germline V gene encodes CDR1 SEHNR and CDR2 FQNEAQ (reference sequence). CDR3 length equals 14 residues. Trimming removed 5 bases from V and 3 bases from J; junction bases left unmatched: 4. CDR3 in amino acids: CASSPGQGYTEAFF. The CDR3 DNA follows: TGTGCCAGCAGCCCCGGACAGGGGTACACTGAAGCTTTCTTT.

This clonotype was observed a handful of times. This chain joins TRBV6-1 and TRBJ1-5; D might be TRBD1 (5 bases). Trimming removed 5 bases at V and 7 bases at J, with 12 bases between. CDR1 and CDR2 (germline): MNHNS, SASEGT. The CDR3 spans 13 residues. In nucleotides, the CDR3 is TGTGCCAGCAGTATCTCCGAGGGGCAGCCCCAGCATTTT. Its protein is CASSISEGQPQHF.

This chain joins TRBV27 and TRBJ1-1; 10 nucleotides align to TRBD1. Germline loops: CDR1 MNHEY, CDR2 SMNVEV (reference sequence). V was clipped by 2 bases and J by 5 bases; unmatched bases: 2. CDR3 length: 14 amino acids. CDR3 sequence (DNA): TGTGCCAGCAGTTTAGACAGGGGGCTTACTGAAGCTTTCTTT. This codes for CASSLDRGLTEAFF.

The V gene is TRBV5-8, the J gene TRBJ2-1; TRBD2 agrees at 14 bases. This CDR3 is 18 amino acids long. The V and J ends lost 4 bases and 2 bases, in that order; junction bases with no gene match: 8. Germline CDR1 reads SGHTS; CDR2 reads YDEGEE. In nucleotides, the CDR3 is TGTGCCAGCAGCCCGGGACTAGCGGGAGTGTTCCCCTACAATGAGCAGTTCTTC. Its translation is CASSPGLAGVFPYNEQFF.

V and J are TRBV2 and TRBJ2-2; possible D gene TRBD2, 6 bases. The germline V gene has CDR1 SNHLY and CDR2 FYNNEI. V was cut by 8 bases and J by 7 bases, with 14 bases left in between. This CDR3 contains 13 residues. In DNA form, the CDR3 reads TGTGCCAGCCAGCGGGTGGGGGACGGGGAGCTGTTTTTT. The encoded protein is CASQRVGDGELFF.

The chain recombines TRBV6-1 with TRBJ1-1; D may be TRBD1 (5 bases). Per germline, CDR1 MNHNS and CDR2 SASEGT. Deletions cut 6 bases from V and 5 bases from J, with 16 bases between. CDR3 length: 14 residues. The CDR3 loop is CASRTDLTATEAFF. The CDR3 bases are TGTGCCAGCAGGACCGATTTGACAGCGACTGAAGCTTTCTTT.

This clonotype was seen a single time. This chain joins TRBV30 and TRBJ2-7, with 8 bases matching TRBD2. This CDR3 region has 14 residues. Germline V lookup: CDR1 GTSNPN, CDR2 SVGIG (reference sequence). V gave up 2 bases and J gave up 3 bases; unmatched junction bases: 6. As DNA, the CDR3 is TGTGCCTGGAGTATTACTAGCGGAGGCTACGAGCAGTACTTC. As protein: CAWSITSGGYEQYF. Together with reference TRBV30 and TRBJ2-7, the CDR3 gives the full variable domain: SQTIHQWPATLVQPVGSPLSLECTVEGTSNPNLYWYRQAAGRGLQLLFYSVGIGQISSEVPQNLSASRPQDRQFILSSKKLLLSDSGFYLCAWSITSGGYEQYFGPGTRLTVT.

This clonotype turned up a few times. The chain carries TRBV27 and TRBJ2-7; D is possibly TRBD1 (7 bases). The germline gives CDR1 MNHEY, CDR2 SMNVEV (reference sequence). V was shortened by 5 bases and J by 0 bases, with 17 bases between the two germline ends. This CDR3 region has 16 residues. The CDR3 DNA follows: TGTGCCAGCAGTCCTTCCAGACAGGGACTCTCCTACGAGCAGTACTTC. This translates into CASSPSRQGLSYEQYF.

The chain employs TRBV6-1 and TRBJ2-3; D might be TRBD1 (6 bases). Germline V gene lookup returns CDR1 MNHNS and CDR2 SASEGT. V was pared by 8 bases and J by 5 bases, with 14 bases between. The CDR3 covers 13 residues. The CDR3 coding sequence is TGTGCCAGCGAATGGGGGCAGAGAGATACGCAGTATTTT. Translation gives CASEWGQRDTQYF.

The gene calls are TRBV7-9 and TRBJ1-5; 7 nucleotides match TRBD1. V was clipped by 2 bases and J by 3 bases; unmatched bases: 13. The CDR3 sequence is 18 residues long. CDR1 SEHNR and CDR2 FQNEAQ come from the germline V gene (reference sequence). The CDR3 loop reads CASSLSGPGGQFNQPQHF. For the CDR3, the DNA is TGTGCCAGCAGCTTAAGTGGGCCCGGGGGACAGTTCAATCAGCCCCAGCATTTT.

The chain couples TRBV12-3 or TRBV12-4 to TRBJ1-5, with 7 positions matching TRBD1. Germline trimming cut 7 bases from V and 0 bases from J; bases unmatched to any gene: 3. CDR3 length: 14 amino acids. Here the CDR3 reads CASTRQGSNQPQHF. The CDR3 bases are TGTGCCAGCACACGACAGGGTAGCAATCAGCCCCAGCATTTT.

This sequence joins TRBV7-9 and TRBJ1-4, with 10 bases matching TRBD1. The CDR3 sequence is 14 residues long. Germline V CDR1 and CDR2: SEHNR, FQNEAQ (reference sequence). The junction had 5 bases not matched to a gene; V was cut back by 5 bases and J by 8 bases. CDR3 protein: CASSRQGAMEKLFF. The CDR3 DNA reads TGTGCCAGCAGCCGACAGGGGGCGATGGAAAAACTGTTTTTT.

The chain's CDR3 is CASRLAWDTQYF. CDR3 sequence (DNA): TGTGCCAGCAGACTAGCTTGGGATACGCAGTATTTT. The J gene is TRBJ2-3, the V gene TRBV12-3 or TRBV12-4; a weak D match, TRBD2 (6 bases). V shed 6 bases and J shed 6 bases, with 10 bases lying between them. The CDR3 is made up of 12 amino acids.

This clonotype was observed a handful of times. DNA for the CDR3: TGTGCCAGCAGTCCGACAGGGGTTGGGTATGGCTACACCTTC. It translates to CASSPTGVGYGYTF. The chain couples TRBV6-4 to TRBJ1-2, with 8 bases that match TRBD1. J was trimmed by 5 bases and V by 5 bases; bases with no gene match: 7. CDR3 length equals 14 residues. Germline CDR1 reads MRHNA; CDR2 reads SNTAGT.

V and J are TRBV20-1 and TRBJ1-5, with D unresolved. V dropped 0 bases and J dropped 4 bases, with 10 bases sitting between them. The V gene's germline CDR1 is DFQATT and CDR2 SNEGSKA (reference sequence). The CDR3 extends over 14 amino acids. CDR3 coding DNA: TGCAGTGCTAGAGATCTCGCGGGGAATCAGCCCCAGCATTTT. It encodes CSARDLAGNQPQHF.

The CDR3 bases are TGTGCCAGCAGTTCCGGGACGGGAGCTAGGAACATTCAGTACTTC. Translated: CASSSGTGARNIQYF. The chain uses TRBV6-2 or TRBV6-3 and TRBJ2-4; tentative D call: TRBD2 (6 bases). V was shortened by 4 bases and J by 7 bases, with 17 bases between the two germline ends. This CDR3 has 15 amino acids. From germline, CDR1 is MNHEY and CDR2 SVGEGT.

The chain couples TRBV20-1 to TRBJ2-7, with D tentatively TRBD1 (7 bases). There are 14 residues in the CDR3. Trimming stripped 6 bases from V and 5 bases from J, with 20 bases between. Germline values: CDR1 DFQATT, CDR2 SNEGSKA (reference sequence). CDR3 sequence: CSALKEGAVHEQYF. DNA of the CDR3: TGCAGTGCCCTCAAGGAGGGGGCGGTCCACGAGCAGTACTTC.

As DNA, the CDR3 is TGTGCCAGCAGTCCGGAACAGGGAAGCTCCTACGAGCAGTACTTC. It codes for CASSPEQGSSYEQYF. V is TRBV2 and J is TRBJ2-7; a possible D gene is TRBD1 (6 bases). The V end was cut by 5 bases, the J end by 0 bases, with 14 bases between. Germline CDR1 and CDR2: SNHLY and FYNNEI. This CDR3 contains 15 residues.

CDR3 nucleotides: TGCAGTGCTAGAAATCTGAACTCCTACAATGAGCAGTTCTTC. Protein: CSARNLNSYNEQFF. The J gene is TRBJ2-1, the V gene TRBV20-1; D is ambiguous. Trimming stripped 2 bases from V and 0 bases from J, with 8 bases between. Germline CDR1 DFQATT, CDR2 SNEGSKA (reference sequence). This CDR3 comprises 14 residues.

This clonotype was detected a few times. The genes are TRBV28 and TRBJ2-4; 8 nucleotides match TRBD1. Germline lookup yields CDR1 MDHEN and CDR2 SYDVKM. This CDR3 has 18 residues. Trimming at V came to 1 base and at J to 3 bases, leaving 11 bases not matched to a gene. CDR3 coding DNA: TGTGCCAGCAGTTTATTGCCCAGGACAGGGAGAGGCAAAAACATTCAGTACTTC. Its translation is CASSLLPRTGRGKNIQYF. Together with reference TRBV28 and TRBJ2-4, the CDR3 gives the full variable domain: DVKVTQSSRYLVKRTGEKVFLECVQDMDHENMFWYRQDPGLGLRLIYFSYDVKMKEKGDIPEGYSVSREKKERFSLILESASTNQTSMYLCASSLLPRTGRGKNIQYFGAGTRLSVL.

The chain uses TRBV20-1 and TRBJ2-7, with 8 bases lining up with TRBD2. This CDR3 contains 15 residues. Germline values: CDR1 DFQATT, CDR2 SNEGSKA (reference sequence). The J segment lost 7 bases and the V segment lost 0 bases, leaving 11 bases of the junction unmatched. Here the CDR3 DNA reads TGCAGTGCTAGAGAGACGGGACTAGTGGCCCGGGAGCAGTACTTC. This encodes CSARETGLVAREQYF.

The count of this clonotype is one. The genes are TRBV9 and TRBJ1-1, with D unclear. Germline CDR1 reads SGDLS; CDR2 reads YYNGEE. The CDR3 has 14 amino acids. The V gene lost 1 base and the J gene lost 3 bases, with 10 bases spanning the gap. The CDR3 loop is CASSVIPGDTEAFF. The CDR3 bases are TGTGCCAGCAGCGTAATTCCAGGTGACACTGAAGCTTTCTTT.

CDR3 loop: CASSSQQGQPQHF. For the CDR3, the DNA is TGTGCCAGCAGCTCCCAACAGGGACAGCCCCAGCATTTT. The chain links TRBV7-2 to TRBJ1-5, with a possible D match to TRBD1 (6 bases). Between the trimmed V and J ends, which lost 4 bases and 7 bases, there was a span of 11 bases. Germline V CDR1 and CDR2: SGHTA, FQGNSA. The CDR3 length is 13 residues.

Here the CDR3 reads CSLQTGTSETQYF. CDR3 DNA sequence: TGCAGCCTCCAAACGGGTACTAGCGAGACCCAGTACTTC. The V gene is TRBV29-1, the J gene TRBJ2-5, with a tentative D call TRBD2 (6 bases). CDR1 is SQVTM, CDR2 ANQGSEA, per germline. V was clipped by 8 bases and J by 5 bases, with 18 bases between them. CDR3 length equals 13 residues.